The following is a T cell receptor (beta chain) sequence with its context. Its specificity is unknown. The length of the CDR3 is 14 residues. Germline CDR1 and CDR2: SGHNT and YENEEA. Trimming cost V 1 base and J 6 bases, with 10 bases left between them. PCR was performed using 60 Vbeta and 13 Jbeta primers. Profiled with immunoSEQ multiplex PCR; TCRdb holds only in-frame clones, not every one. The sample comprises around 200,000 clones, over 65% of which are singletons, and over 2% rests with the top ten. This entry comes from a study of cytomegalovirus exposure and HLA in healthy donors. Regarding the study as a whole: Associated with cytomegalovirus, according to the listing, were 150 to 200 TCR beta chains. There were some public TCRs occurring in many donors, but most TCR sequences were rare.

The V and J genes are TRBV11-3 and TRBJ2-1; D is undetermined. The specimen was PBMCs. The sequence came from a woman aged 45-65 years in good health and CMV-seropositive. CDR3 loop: CASSLGRAGNEQFF. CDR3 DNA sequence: TGTGCCAGCAGCTTAGGTCGCGCCGGCAATGAGCAGTTCTTC.